This T cell receptor (beta chain) emerged from a study of Ad26.COV2.S vaccination and SARS-CoV-2 variants. About the research overall: Ad26.COV2.S shots went into the muscle once or twice, 56 days apart.

For this clone: Its cognate antigen is unknown.

Treatment of the sample: about 20 received Ad26.COV2.S at low or high dose, single or two shots; about 5 received placebo; per-sample allocation not given. At day 63 after the first vaccine or placebo injection, samples were drawn. The CDR3 covers 14 residues. Unmatched junction bases numbered 6, after V lost 6 bases and J lost 4 bases. CDR1 and CDR2 (germline): SGHVS, FNYEAQ. The study's findings and limits: People given the vaccine had a wider spike-specific TCR breadth than placebo recipients did.

Generated by immunoSEQ multiplex PCR, the TCRdb table keeps only in-frame clones and is missing some. The table lists hundreds of thousands of clones, around 90% of them singletons, with approximately 1.5% in the top ten. The gene calls are TRBV7-6 and TRBJ2-5; 9 bases fit TRBD1. Sample: peripheral blood, taken in a trial of Ad26.COV2.S vaccine versus placebo. The receptor's source is a person between 18 and 60 years old who received the Ad26.COV2.S COVID-19 vaccine or a placebo. The CDR3 DNA follows: TGTGCCAGCAGTTACAGGGGGCTAGGAGAGACCCAGTACTTC. It encodes CASSYRGLGETQYF.